The 22 T cell receptor beta chains in this list originate from one sample, sequenced in a study of T cell repertoires in cytomegalovirus infection. TCRdb reprocessed the reads via MiXCR and lists one record per CDR3 protein. Altogether 310,000 or so distinct CDR3 sequences are present, more than 20% being singletons, with the ten largest covering more than 11%. Sequencing was done on a sample of PBMCs. The origin of the receptors is a human donor in good health (CMV status not recorded). Some clones in this sample may be carry-over from other donors' samples.

This clonotype was recorded at least ten times. The chain couples TRBV7-9 to TRBJ2-3, with 11 bases that match TRBD2. From germline, CDR1 is SEHNR and CDR2 FQNEAQ (reference sequence). The CDR3 is 16 residues long. The ends lost 4 bases at V and 0 bases at J; junction bases unmatched: 3. CDR3 in amino acids: CASSWSSGRSTDTQYF. The CDR3 nucleotides are TGTGCCAGCAGCTGGTCTAGCGGGAGGAGCACAGATACGCAGTATTTT.

The chain's CDR3 is CASSQGRTTEAFF. The CDR3 coding sequence is TGTGCCAGCAGCCAAGGCAGGACCACTGAAGCTTTCTTT. The chain combines TRBV14 with TRBJ1-1, with D hard to call. This CDR3 is built from 13 residues. Trimming removed 1 base at V and 4 bases at J, with 7 bases between. Germline V CDR1 and CDR2: SGHDN, FVKESK.

This clonotype was observed many times. This chain links TRBV7-8 with TRBJ1-2; D is uncertain. V lost 5 bases to trimming and J lost 4 bases, with 8 bases between them. Germline CDR1 SGHVS, CDR2 FQNEAQ. This CDR3 has 12 residues. The chain's CDR3 is CASSTGGYGYTF. The CDR3 nucleotides read TGTGCCAGCAGCACCGGCGGCTATGGCTACACCTTC.

This clonotype appeared many times. The chain is built from TRBV7-9 and TRBJ2-6, with D possibly being TRBD2 (5 bases). Between the trimmed V and J ends, which lost 4 bases and 0 bases, there was a span of 10 bases. This CDR3 is built from 16 residues. Germline V gene data show CDR1 as SEHNR and CDR2 as FQNEAQ (reference sequence). As DNA, the CDR3 is TGTGCCAGCAGCTCCCCGGGGAACTCTGGGGCCAACGTCCTGACTTTC. As protein: CASSSPGNSGANVLTF.

As to this clonotype: A much bigger clone sits one base away, suggesting this may be a read error. J is TRBJ2-4 and V is TRBV28, with 7 positions matching TRBD2. This CDR3 has 12 residues. Germline V CDR1 and CDR2: MDHEN, SYDVKM. V lost 9 bases and J lost 9; bases outside the gene matches: 8. In nucleotides, the CDR3 is TGTGCCAGGACCACCCAGCGGGGCATTCAGTACTTC. It codes for CARTTQRGIQYF. Based on the CDR3 plus reference TRBV28 and TRBJ2-4, the full variable domain is DVKVTQSSRYLVKRTGEKVFLECVQDMDHENMFWYRQDPGLGLRLIYFSYDVKMKEKGDIPEGYSVSREKKERFSLILESASTNQTSMYLCARTTQRGIQYFGAGTRLSVL.

This clonotype has more than one count but fewer than ten. The gene calls are TRBV11-2 and TRBJ1-2; D may be TRBD1 (5 bases). Trimming took 3 bases from V and 4 from J, leaving 9 bases between them. Germline loops: CDR1 SGHAT, CDR2 FQNNGV. The CDR3 is 13 amino acids. The CDR3 DNA reads TGTGCCAGCAGCTTGAAGGGGATCTATGGCTACACCTTC. Translating it yields CASSLKGIYGYTF.

The V call is TRBV11-2, the J call TRBJ2-3; 10 bases align to TRBD2. Germline V gives CDR1 SGHAT, CDR2 FQNNGV. This CDR3 has 16 amino acids. V was pared by 3 bases and J by 8 bases, with 11 bases of the junction left unmatched. CDR3 DNA sequence: TGTGCCAGCAGCTTCCGGCTAGCGGGGGTCTCGGGTACGCAGTATTTT. Its translation: CASSFRLAGVSGTQYF.

This clonotype was seen a few times. J is TRBJ2-1 and V is TRBV28; 13 bases match TRBD2. The CDR3 is 15 residues long. Germline V gives CDR1 MDHEN, CDR2 SYDVKM. V dropped 5 bases and J dropped 10; count of bases not matched to a gene: 8. The CDR3 is CASSEPGLAGPEQFF. CDR3 sequence (DNA): TGTGCCAGCAGTGAACCGGGACTAGCGGGGCCCGAGCAGTTCTTC.

This clonotype was counted between two and nine times. This chain uses TRBV7-6 with TRBJ2-7; no reliable D call. Trimming stripped 5 bases from V and 0 bases from J, with 8 bases between. This CDR3 comprises 13 residues. In germline, CDR1 is SGHVS, CDR2 FNYEAQ. This CDR3 is CASSHGNSYEQYF. DNA for the CDR3: TGTGCCAGCAGCCACGGTAACTCCTACGAGCAGTACTTC.

This clonotype appeared many times. V is TRBV7-2 and J is TRBJ1-5; no clear D gene. This CDR3 region has 14 residues. V dropped 4 bases and J dropped 4 bases, with 11 bases sitting between them. Germline CDR1 and CDR2: SGHTA and FQGNSA. Written as DNA, the CDR3 is TGTGCCAGCAGCTGGATAGGGCCGAATCAGCCCCAGCATTTT. This gives the protein CASSWIGPNQPQHF.

This clonotype was recorded a few times. The CDR3 region is CASSLEGRSPLHF. In DNA form, the CDR3 reads TGTGCCAGCAGTTTAGAAGGGAGATCACCCCTCCACTTT. The chain links TRBV12-3 or TRBV12-4 to TRBJ1-6, with no clear D. The V end was cut by 1 base, the J end by 10 bases, with 8 bases between. The CDR3 is 13 amino acids.

This clonotype occurred a few times. The chain recombines TRBV28 with TRBJ2-6, with 9 bases aligning to TRBD1. Germline CDR1 and CDR2: MDHEN and SYDVKM. The CDR3 is 15 amino acids. CDR3 in amino acids: CATTGQGSGANVLTF. The DNA for the CDR3 is TGTGCAACTACGGGACAGGGCTCTGGGGCCAACGTCCTGACTTTC.

This chain uses TRBV2 with TRBJ1-6, with 8 nucleotides matching TRBD1. CDR1 SNHLY and CDR2 FYNNEI come from the germline V gene. There are 15 residues in the CDR3. The V segment lost 6 bases and the J segment 6 bases; nucleotides outside the gene matches: 7. The DNA for the CDR3 is TGTGCCAGCAGCCTCCGACAGGGGCCTAATTCACCCCTCCACTTT. Its translation is CASSLRQGPNSPLHF.

This clonotype was seen more than once but under ten times. This sequence joins TRBV20-1 and TRBJ1-6; 8 bases map to TRBD1. CDR1 and CDR2 from the germline V gene are DFQATT and SNEGSKA (reference sequence). The CDR3 is 15 residues long. J gave up 4 bases and V 6 bases, and 8 bases lay outside the gene matches. The CDR3 loop reads CSAKDRVRYNSPLHF. The CDR3 DNA sequence: TGCAGTGCCAAGGACAGGGTCAGATATAATTCACCCCTCCACTTT.

This clonotype was detected only a few times. The chain employs TRBV7-3 and TRBJ1-1; TRBD1 might be the D (5 bases). V was clipped by 3 bases and J by 3 bases, with 8 bases between them. The CDR3 runs to 13 residues. Germline CDR1 and CDR2: SGHTA and FQGTGA. CDR3 residues: CASSLTAYTEAFF. In nucleotides, the CDR3 is TGTGCCAGCAGCTTGACAGCTTACACTGAAGCTTTCTTT.

This clonotype was observed a few times. The chain carries TRBV11-2 and TRBJ1-2; no clear D gene. The CDR3 runs 12 residues. Germline CDR1 is SGHAT and CDR2 is FQNNGV. The germline V and J ends were trimmed by 5 bases and 3 bases, with 7 bases remaining between them. CDR3 loop: CASSRPDYGYTF. The CDR3 nucleotides read TGTGCCAGCAGCCGACCTGACTATGGCTACACCTTC.

To note about this clonotype: The CDR3 carries no conserved terminal phenylalanine or tryptophan, so it likely arises from a read error. The chain links TRBV6-2 or TRBV6-3 to TRBJ1-2, with D hard to call. Looked up from germline, CDR1 is MNHEY and CDR2 is SVGEGT. This CDR3 contains 15 residues. The CDR3 region has the DNA TGTGGCAGCAGTGAACTGGATCTTACTAACTATGGCTACACCTAC. The encoded protein is CGSSELDLTNYGYTY.

Only a few counts were recorded for this clonotype. The chain couples TRBV7-6 to TRBJ2-7; D is unclear. Germline loops: CDR1 SGHVS, CDR2 FNYEAQ. The CDR3 extends over 15 amino acids. V gave up 5 bases and J gave up 5 bases, with 19 bases separating them. CDR3 sequence reads: CASSQNPALLNEQYF. For the CDR3, the DNA is TGTGCCAGCAGCCAAAACCCGGCCCTTCTCAACGAGCAGTACTTC.

This clonotype was seen a few times. The gene calls are TRBV6-2 or TRBV6-3 and TRBJ1-4; tentatively, D is TRBD1 (5 bases). CDR1 and CDR2 from the germline V gene are MNHEY and SVGEGT. This CDR3 is built from 14 residues. Trimming took off 2 bases at V and 8 bases at J, with 12 bases between the two ends. The CDR3 reads CASSYQGLEEKLFF. The CDR3 DNA is TGTGCCAGCAGTTACCAGGGACTGGAAGAAAAACTGTTTTTT.

This clonotype was seen a few times. V and J are TRBV7-6 and TRBJ2-1; 11 bases are a match to TRBD1. This CDR3 region has 16 residues. With 5 bases clipped from V and 10 bases from J, the junction kept 13 bases outside the gene matches. The germline V gene has CDR1 SGHVS and CDR2 FNYEAQ. CDR3 loop: CASSPNGGQGVGEQFF. The DNA for the CDR3 is TGTGCCAGCAGCCCAAATGGGGGACAGGGGGTCGGAGAGCAGTTCTTC.

This clonotype came up a few times. The rearrangement links TRBV19 to TRBJ1-1, with D hard to call. V gave up 6 bases and J gave up 4 bases, with 9 bases separating them. The length of the CDR3 is 12 residues. Per the germline V gene, CDR1 is LNHDA and CDR2 is SQIVND (reference sequence). CDR3 in DNA: TGTGCCAGTAGCAAACAAGGCACTGAAGCTTTCTTT. Amino acids: CASSKQGTEAFF. The full variable domain, completed using reference TRBV19 and TRBJ1-1, is DGGITQSPKYLFRKEGQNVTLSCEQNLNHDAMYWYRQDPGQGLRLIYYSQIVNDFQKGDIAEGYSVSREKKESFPLTVTSAQKNPTAFYLCASSKQGTEAFFGQGTRLTVV.

The chain is built from TRBV5-1 and TRBJ2-2; D might be TRBD1 (6 bases). CDR1 and CDR2 (germline): SGHRS, YFSETQ. This CDR3 contains 14 residues. The V gene lost 3 bases and the J gene lost 1 base, with 7 bases spanning the gap. The CDR3 here is CASSSGQNTGELFF. Written as DNA, the CDR3 is TGCGCCAGCAGCTCGGGACAGAACACCGGGGAGCTGTTTTTT.